These 12 T cell receptor beta chains were sequenced from one sample in a study of cytomegalovirus exposure and HLA in healthy donors. Amplification used 60 Vbeta primers and 13 Jbeta primers. This table comes from immunoSEQ multiplex PCR, and its TCRdb copy is limited to in-frame clones, with some not included. The sample consists of 130,000 to 150,000 clones, about 80% of them appearing once. The sample comprised PBMCs. These TCRs come from a man aged 40-50 years in good health and CMV-seropositive.

The V call is TRBV11-2, the J call TRBJ2-2; possibly TRBD1 for D (5 bases). Trimming removed 1 base from V and 0 bases from J, with 9 bases in between. The germline gives CDR1 SGHAT, CDR2 FQNNGV. The CDR3 runs to 16 residues. The CDR3, as DNA: TGTGCCAGCAGCTTAGGCCCCAGGGCGAACACCGGGGAGCTGTTTTTT. It yields the protein CASSLGPRANTGELFF.

This rearrangement joins TRBV27 to TRBJ2-7; 7 bases agree with TRBD2. The CDR3 length is 12 residues. Germline V CDR1 and CDR2: MNHEY, SMNVEV (reference sequence). V lost 6 bases to trimming and J lost 2 bases; unmatched junction nucleotides: 1. As DNA, the CDR3 is TGTGCCAGCAGAGGACTAGCCTACGAGCAGTACTTC. Amino acid sequence: CASRGLAYEQYF.

A single count supports this clone. V and J are TRBV7-9 and TRBJ2-7; D is unresolved. Trimming pared 3 bases from V and 0 bases from J, leaving 3 bases between. Germline-derived CDR1 and CDR2 are SEHNR and FQNEAQ (reference sequence). The CDR3 length is 12 residues. The CDR3 is CASSFHSYEQYF. CDR3 bases: TGTGCCAGCAGCTTCCACTCCTACGAGCAGTACTTC.

This chain connects TRBV5-1 to TRBJ2-1; TRBD1 agrees at 10 bases. V trimming: 3 bases; J trimming: 9 bases; junction bases outside the gene matches: 3. Germline-derived CDR1 and CDR2 are SGHRS and YFSETQ. The CDR3 runs 13 residues. The CDR3 nucleotides read TGCGCCAGCAGCTCGACAGGGGGCGCTGAGCAGTTCTTC. It translates to CASSSTGGAEQFF.

CDR3 amino acids: CASSQGLRRGAFF. In DNA form, the CDR3 reads TGTGCCAGCAGCCAAGGACTACGGAGGGGAGCTTTCTTT. The V and J genes are TRBV14 and TRBJ1-1; possibly TRBD1 for D (5 bases). Germline CDR1 is SGHDN and CDR2 is FVKESK. The CDR3 consists of 13 residues. Trimming removed 1 base at V and 10 bases at J, with 13 bases between.

V usage is TRBV7-8 and J usage is TRBJ1-5; TRBD1 matches at 7 bases. J was trimmed by 7 bases and V by 5 bases; bases with no gene match: 8. Germline loops: CDR1 SGHVS, CDR2 FQNEAQ. There are 14 residues in the CDR3. The CDR3 DNA reads TGTGCCAGCAGCCGAGACAGGGCTGAGCAGCCCCAGCATTTT. It specifies CASSRDRAEQPQHF.

The sample holds a few counts of this clone. The chain employs TRBV30 and TRBJ2-2, with TRBD2 identical over 7 bases. This CDR3 has 13 residues. With 3 bases clipped from V and 7 bases from J, the junction kept 5 bases outside the gene matches. Germline CDR1 reads GTSNPN; CDR2 reads SVGIG (reference sequence). The CDR3 sequence: CAWSWGGGGELFF. CDR3 DNA sequence: TGTGCCTGGAGCTGGGGGGGAGGCGGGGAGCTGTTTTTT.

This sequence joins TRBV5-1 and TRBJ1-1; the D is unclear. V was cut by 4 bases and J by 4 bases, with 14 bases left in between. The CDR3 spans 14 residues. Germline CDR1 SGHRS, CDR2 YFSETQ. The CDR3 bases are TGCGCCAGCAGCCAGCCGTTCGGGGTCACTGAAGCTTTCTTT. Residues: CASSQPFGVTEAFF.

In regard to this clone: At one boundary the junction diverges from the germline segment, which might be a read error. J is TRBJ1-4 and V is TRBV7-9; 7 bases agree with TRBD1. The germline V gene has CDR1 SEHNR and CDR2 FQNEAQ (reference sequence). CDR3 length: 15 amino acids. The DNA of the CDR3 is TGTTCCAGCAGCTACGACAGGGCCCGAGCTGAAAAACTGTTTTTT. Residues: CSSSYDRARAEKLFF.

The V gene is TRBV19, the J gene TRBJ1-5; possibly TRBD1 for D (5 bases). Trimming left V 1 base short and J 2 bases short, with 9 bases between. Germline assignment: CDR1 LNHDA and CDR2 SQIVND (reference sequence). This CDR3 contains 15 residues. The CDR3 nucleotides are TGTGCCAGTAGTATAGGTGTAGGGGGCAATCAGCCCCAGCATTTT. Protein product: CASSIGVGGNQPQHF.

The genes are TRBV11-2 and TRBJ2-7; TRBD1 matches 8 bases. V lost 5 bases to trimming and J lost 3 bases; unmatched junction nucleotides: 3. In germline, CDR1 is SGHAT, CDR2 FQNNGV. The CDR3 covers 13 residues. This chain's CDR3 is CASSIGQGYEQYF. For the CDR3, the DNA is TGTGCCAGCAGCATCGGACAGGGCTACGAGCAGTACTTC.

The genes are TRBV7-9 and TRBJ2-7; TRBD2 aligns across 8 bases. The CDR3 consists of 11 residues. V lost 5 bases to trimming and J lost 12 bases; unmatched junction nucleotides: 6. The germline gives CDR1 SEHNR, CDR2 FQNEAQ (reference sequence). The CDR3 DNA sequence: TGTGCCAGCAGCCCAAGCGGGAGACTGTACTTC. Translating gives CASSPSGRLYF.